This T cell receptor (beta chain) was identified in a study of regulatory T cells in long-lasting Graves disease. The length of the CDR3 is 13 residues. Between the trimmed V and J ends, which lost 0 bases and 2 bases, there was a span of 8 bases. Germline CDR1 and CDR2: GTSNPN and SVGIG (reference sequence). Stated time point: persistent/refractory GD, antithyroid drugs over 5 years with positive TRAb. PBMC-derived RNA was used for the TCR library. This clonotype was observed many times. The TCR beta library used iRepertoire HTBI primers with Arm-PCR amplification of CDR3. One entry per CDR3 protein, called by TCRdb with MiXCR from the multiplex PCR reads. The table has around 510,000 distinct CDR3 sequences, less than 25% seen once; the top ten hold over 7.5%.

This chain uses TRBV30 with TRBJ2-7; D ambiguous. The origin of this receptor is a female donor with Graves disease. This specimen consisted of peripheral blood mononuclear cells (PBMCs), obtained when the disease was refractory, from a patient treated with antithyroid drugs. In DNA, the CDR3 is TGTGCCTGGAGTGTGCGCGGTACCTACGAGCAGTACTTC. Translation gives CAWSVRGTYEQYF.